This T cell receptor beta chain was identified during a study of T cells in Graves' hyperthyroidism and ophthalmopathy (dated by TCRdb to about 2019). Notes on the research overall: Peripheral blood was collected at initial diagnosis, before any treatment. A discovery cohort of about a hundred patients, approximately 45 with Graves' ophthalmopathy and about 58 with stable Graves' hyperthyroidism, was used to find distinguishing TCR V-J signatures. Prospective prediction of ophthalmopathy was tested in an independent validation cohort consisting of 18 to 20 hyperthyroidism patients and 15 or so patients who later progressed to ophthalmopathy. The approximately 97 discovery patients were randomly divided into training and test sets at a 7:3 ratio. In addition, the study compared T-cell repertoires in thyroid tissue and in blood from several Graves' hyperthyroidism patients. Following sampling, methimazole starting at 30 mg daily was given to hyperthyroidism patients, and high-dose intravenous methylprednisolone was given to ophthalmopathy patients. TCR Vbeta CDR3 sequencing of 135 peripheral blood samples (under 45 ophthalmopathy, about 80 hyperthyroidism and some 17 progressor patients) is reported in the paper. General findings and caveats noted by the study authors: Ophthalmopathy was separated from stable hyperthyroidism by a 13 V-J signature model, with about 86% sensitivity and approximately 81% specificity obtained in cross-validation and 80%/75% obtained in testing. Sample size was not statistically predetermined, and investigators were not blinded to group allocation. In validation, the model predicted progression to ophthalmopathy a median of 6.5 months before onset, with around 70% sensitivity and 72.22% specificity. Most expanded thyroid clonotypes (frequency above 0.001) were also found in blood, which suggests that blood repertoires may mirror thyroid immune responses.

Stable Graves' hyperthyroidism was defined as the absence of progression to ophthalmopathy over 18 months of follow-up. Hyperthyroidism patients were newly diagnosed, with disease duration under 2 months, and aged 18 to 65 years. Patients with uncontrolled infections, other autoimmune diseases, pregnancy or lactation were excluded. Clinical symptoms, serum thyroxine and TRAb, thyroid ultrasound, and orbital computed tomography formed the basis for the diagnoses. PBMCs were isolated from 10 ml of fresh peripheral blood by Ficoll-Paque density gradient centrifugation. Total RNA was extracted using Trizol reagent, and RNA quality was assessed on an Agilent 2100 Bioanalyzer. The TCR beta CDR3 regions were amplified from the RNA transcripts. For the first round of RT-PCR on the TCR CDR3, the HTBI primer set was used together with the Qiagen OneStep RT-PCR kit. Libraries were constructed in a second round of multiplex PCR, after which size selection and purification were carried out. Sequencing of the libraries was done on an Illumina HiSeq2000 using paired-end 100 bp reads. In the original analysis: SOAPnuke was used to process the raw data, with reads discarded if the reads contained adapters or uncalled bases, had a mean Phred below 15, or lacked an exact constant-primer or identifier match. High-quality paired reads were merged using COPE v1.2.5, and each unique nucleotide sequence was defined as a clonotype. Clonotypes were aligned to IMGT TRBV, TRBD and TRBJ reference segments using MiTCR v1.1. Only V-J combinations with frequency above 0.0001, covering 99% to 99.2% of repertoires, were analysed. A TCS score was defined as the ratio of F50 (clonal expansion) to E x V (chaos), with BLOSUM62-based TCRdist applied between CDR3 peptides within each V-J. Welch's t-statistics and random forest reduced approximately 520 V-J features to about 12, which were used in a naive Bayes classifier (R e1071). The raw public reads went through TCRdb reprocessing: fastp at Q25, MiXCR clone calling, in-frame beta chains kept. Rows are unified per CDR3 protein, each entry keeping the most common DNA and genes. These V and J calls are TCRdb output, not the study's own analysis. The table for this sample lists about 380,000 distinct CDR3 sequences; around 14% of them were counted only once. The ten biggest clones cover about 11% of the sample.

This clonotype has at least ten counts. The antigen it binds to is not known. Base-call qualities are not available, and no considerably larger clone is one nucleotide away. Per the germline V gene, MDHEN is the CDR1 and SYDVKM is the CDR2. Including cysteine and phenylalanine, the CDR3 has 13 amino acids. This entry keeps only the CDR3 DNA: 39 bases, framed from base 1. V and J are truncated by 5 bases and 2 bases respectively, leaving an intervening sequence of 10 bases. This TCR was sampled from an older woman with Graves' hyperthyroidism. Sequencing was done on a sample of blood. The V and J genes are TRBV28 and TRBJ2-7; the D gene is unclear. The CDR3 is CASSASVTYEQYF. The nucleotide sequence reads TGTGCCAGCAGTGCCAGCGTAACCTACGAGCAGTACTTC.